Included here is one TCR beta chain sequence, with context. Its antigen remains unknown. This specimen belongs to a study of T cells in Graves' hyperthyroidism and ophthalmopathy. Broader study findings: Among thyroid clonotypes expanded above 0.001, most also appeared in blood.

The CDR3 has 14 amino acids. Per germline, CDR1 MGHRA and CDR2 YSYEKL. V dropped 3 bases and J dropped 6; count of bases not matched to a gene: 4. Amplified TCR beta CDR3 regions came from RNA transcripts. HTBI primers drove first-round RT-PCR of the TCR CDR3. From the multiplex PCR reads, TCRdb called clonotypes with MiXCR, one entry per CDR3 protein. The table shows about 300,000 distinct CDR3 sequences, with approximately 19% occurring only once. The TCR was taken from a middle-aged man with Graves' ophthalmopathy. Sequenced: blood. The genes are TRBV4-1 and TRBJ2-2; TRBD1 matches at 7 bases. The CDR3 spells CASSQEQGPGELFF. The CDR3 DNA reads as TGCGCCAGCAGCCAGGAACAGGGGCCCGGGGAGCTGTTTTTT.